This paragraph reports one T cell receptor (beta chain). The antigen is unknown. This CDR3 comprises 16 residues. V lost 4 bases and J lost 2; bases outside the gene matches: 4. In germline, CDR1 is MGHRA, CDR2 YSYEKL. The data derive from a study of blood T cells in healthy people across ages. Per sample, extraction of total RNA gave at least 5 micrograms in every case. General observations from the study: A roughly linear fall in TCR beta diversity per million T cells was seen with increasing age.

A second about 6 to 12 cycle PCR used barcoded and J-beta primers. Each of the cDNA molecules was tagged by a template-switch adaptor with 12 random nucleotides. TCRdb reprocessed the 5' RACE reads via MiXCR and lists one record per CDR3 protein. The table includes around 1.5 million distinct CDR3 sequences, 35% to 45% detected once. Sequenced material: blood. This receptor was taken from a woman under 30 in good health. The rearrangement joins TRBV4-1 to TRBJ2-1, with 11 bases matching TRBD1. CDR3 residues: CASSPRTGGTYNEQFF. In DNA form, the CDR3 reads TGCGCCAGCAGCCCTCGGACAGGGGGCACCTACAATGAGCAGTTCTTC.